These T cell receptor beta chains were read from a single sample in a study of CXCR3-negative and CXCR3-positive naive CD8 T cells. From its re-call of the 5' RACE reads, TCRdb lists each CDR3 protein once, without DNA. This table lists about 150,000 distinct CDR3 sequences. Sequenced sample: naive CXCR3+ CD8+ T cells from blood. Receptors were obtained from a human donor in good health. Some clones in this sample may be carry-over from other donors' samples. The CDR3 runs from the conserved cysteine through the conserved F or W.

>TRBV28|TRBJ2-1
CASRPTGGYNEQFF
>TRBV4-3|TRBJ1-6
CASSQANRDNSPLHF
>TRBV24-1|TRBJ2-3
CATSAVDRVWAQYF
>TRBV4-1|TRBJ2-2
CASSPFPTLNTGELFF
>TRBV2|TRBJ2-5
CASSVGLAAEETQYF
>TRBV30|TRBJ2-7
CACYVRPSEQYF
>TRBV7-2|TRBJ2-3
CASSLIIATGQDWLADTQYF
>TRBV9|TRBJ2-2
CASSVDGTGGELFF
>TRBV6-1|TRBJ2-1
CASMIGNYYNEQFF
>TRBV7-9|TRBJ1-1
CASSGQGARNTEAFF
>TRBV7-8|TRBJ2-7
CASSHPDTGHWGQYF
>TRBV5-1|TRBJ2-7
CASSPGVGYEQYF
>TRBV7-2|TRBJ2-1
CASSFRDYEQFF
>TRBV7-7|TRBJ2-2
CASSPEGGGVPTGELFF
>TRBV9|TRBJ1-2
CASSLSTANYGYTF
>TRBV20-1|TRBJ2-1
CSASSPGGPSGLSYNEQFF
>TRBV29-1|TRBJ2-2
CSAMDADTGELFF
>TRBV19|TRBJ2-7
CASSIGPLNEQYF
>TRBV29-1|TRBJ2-3
CSVEDPSPTDTQYF
>TRBV12-3/TRBV12-4|TRBJ2-7
CASSLGGGYDEQYF
>TRBV29-1|TRBJ2-1
CSVPVGYNEQFF
>TRBV25-1|TRBJ1-1
CASSEYNEGGEAFF
>TRBV7-9|TRBJ2-1
CASSTSRGRLAYNEQFF
>TRBV29-1|TRBJ2-7
CSAMTGWSYEQYF
>TRBV25-1|TRBJ2-7
CASSDTGYSYEQYF
>TRBV29-1|TRBJ1-2
CSVEESGTEGYTF
>TRBV15|TRBJ2-4
CATSRGVTSGTLAKNIQYF
>TRBV12-3/TRBV12-4|TRBJ1-1
CASRWEEGTEAFF
>TRBV7-9|TRBJ1-6
CASSQRGGSSYNSPLHF
>TRBV7-9|TRBJ1-6
CASSSRDSENSPLHF
>TRBV7-6|TRBJ2-1
CASSETPRGHEQFF
>TRBV29-1|TRBJ2-3
CSVPQGPSTDTQYF
>TRBV5-6|TRBJ2-3
CASSLPAPDTQYF
>TRBV11-2|TRBJ2-1
CASSSVGIEQFF
>TRBV24-1|TRBJ2-5
CATSGQSIQETQYF
>TRBV7-9|TRBJ2-1
CASSSSGDEQFF
>TRBV12-3/TRBV12-4|TRBJ2-1
CASSLALGLAGDNEQFF
>TRBV7-6|TRBJ1-1
CASSPTGPMNTEAFF
>TRBV28|TRBJ1-6
CASSRNNSPLHF
>TRBV28|TRBJ2-7
CASSLAGKRYEQYF
>TRBV29-1|TRBJ2-1
CSVEDWVGLAGGNNEQFF
>TRBV29-1|TRBJ2-3
CSVESRRERDTQYF
>TRBV19|TRBJ2-2
CASSPGPRSGELFF
>TRBV6-2/TRBV6-3|TRBJ2-7
CASSPGTGEYEQYF
>TRBV3-1|TRBJ2-1
CASGQEWTGGYYNEQFF
>TRBV5-1|TRBJ2-7
CASSLEWREGQYEQYF